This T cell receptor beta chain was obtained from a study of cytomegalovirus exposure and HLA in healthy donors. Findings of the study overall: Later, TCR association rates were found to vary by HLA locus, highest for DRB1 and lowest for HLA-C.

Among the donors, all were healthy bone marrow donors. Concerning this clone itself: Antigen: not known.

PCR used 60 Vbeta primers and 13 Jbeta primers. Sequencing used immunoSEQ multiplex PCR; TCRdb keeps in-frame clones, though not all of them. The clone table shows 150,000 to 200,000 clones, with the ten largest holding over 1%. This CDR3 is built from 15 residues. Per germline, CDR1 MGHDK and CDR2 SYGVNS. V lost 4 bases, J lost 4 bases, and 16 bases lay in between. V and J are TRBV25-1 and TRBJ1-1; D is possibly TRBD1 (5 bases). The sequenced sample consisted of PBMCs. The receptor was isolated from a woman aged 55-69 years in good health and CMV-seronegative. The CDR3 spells CASSASTGGVTEAFF. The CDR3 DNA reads TGTGCCAGCAGTGCATCGACGGGGGGGGTCACTGAAGCTTTCTTT. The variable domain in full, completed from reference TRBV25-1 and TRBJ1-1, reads EADIYQTPRYLVIGTGKKITLECSQTMGHDKMYWYQQDPGMELHLIHYSYGVNSTEKGDLSSESTVSRIRTEHFPLTLESARPSHTSQYLCASSASTGGVTEAFFGQGTRLTVV.